The 20 T cell receptor beta chains reported below all come from one sample, sequenced in a study of CD8 T cells in ankylosing spondylitis. The study, taken as a whole, reports: Among TCR beta sequences, a motif of eight highly homologous variants appeared characteristic of ankylosing spondylitis blood.

Which antigens these TCRs recognize remains unknown. TCRdb fed the 5' RACE reads into MiXCR, producing one record per CDR3 protein. The table includes tens of thousands of distinct CDR3 sequences, about 9% detected once. Sequenced input: blood, either unsorted or a sorted T cell fraction (not recorded which). These receptors came from a male donor with ankylosing spondylitis.

This clonotype has ten or more counts. V and J are TRBV11-2 and TRBJ1-1; TRBD1 is a possible D gene (5 bases). This CDR3 region has 12 residues. Germline V lookup: CDR1 SGHAT, CDR2 FQNNGV. V lost 6 bases to trimming and J lost 5 bases, with 10 bases between them. The CDR3 sequence is CASSMGDTEAFF. The CDR3 region has the DNA TGTGCCAGCAGTATGGGGGATACTGAAGCTTTCTTT.

This clonotype was seen many times. V usage is TRBV5-6 and J usage is TRBJ1-2, with D tentatively TRBD1 (6 bases). Trimming left V 3 bases short and J 3 bases short, with 12 bases between. CDR1 is SGHDT, CDR2 YYEEEE, per germline. CDR3 size: 14 residues. Written as DNA, the CDR3 is TGTGCCAGCAGCTGGGCGACAGGCGACTATGGCTACACCTTC. Translated, it gives CASSWATGDYGYTF.

This clonotype has at least ten counts. This rearrangement joins TRBV2 to TRBJ2-5; possibly TRBD1 or TRBD2 for D (5 bases each). Germline values: CDR1 SNHLY, CDR2 FYNNEI. Trimming took 6 bases from V and 0 from J, leaving 11 bases between them. This CDR3 is built from 14 residues. CDR3 residues: CASRDLGDQETQYF. Written as DNA, the CDR3 is TGTGCCAGCAGGGATTTGGGGGACCAAGAGACCCAGTACTTC.

This clonotype was detected ten times or more. This rearrangement joins TRBV20-1 to TRBJ2-1, with 11 bases identical to TRBD2. Trimming removed 3 bases from V and 4 bases from J; junction bases left unmatched: 14. This CDR3 comprises 18 residues. CDR1 and CDR2 (germline): DFQATT, SNEGSKA (reference sequence). The DNA of the CDR3 is TGCAGTGCTAGGAATCTAGCGGGAGGAGAATACGAATACAATGAGCAGTTCTTC. It is translated as CSARNLAGGEYEYNEQFF.

The chain carries TRBV30 and TRBJ2-3; D may be TRBD1 (5 bases). The V gene lost 2 bases and the J gene lost 0 bases, with 6 bases spanning the gap. Germline V gene data show CDR1 as GTSNPN and CDR2 as SVGIG (reference sequence). The CDR3 spans 13 residues. The CDR3 DNA follows: TGTGCCTGGAGTTGGGGCAGCACAGATACGCAGTATTTT. It encodes CAWSWGSTDTQYF.

This clonotype showed up many times. The chain has TRBV20-1 and TRBJ2-1, with a weak D call TRBD2 (5 bases). Germline V gives CDR1 DFQATT, CDR2 SNEGSKA (reference sequence). The CDR3 loop spans 16 amino acids. V lost 0 bases and J lost 5, with 17 bases in between. CDR3 DNA: TGCAGTGCTAGAGATCTGGCTAGCTGGTCCCACAATGAGCAGTTCTTC. As protein: CSARDLASWSHNEQFF.

This clonotype was detected a few times. V gene TRBV4-1 combines with J gene TRBJ2-1; D call uncertain. The CDR3 is 15 residues long. V was trimmed by 2 bases and J by 1 base, leaving 9 bases between them. CDR1 and CDR2 (germline): MGHRA, YSYEKL. The CDR3 region is CASSQSDWSYNEQFF. CDR3 bases: TGCGCCAGCAGCCAATCGGATTGGTCCTACAATGAGCAGTTCTTC.

The chain couples TRBV6-5 to TRBJ2-3; 16 bases map to TRBD2. CDR3 length: 18 residues. CDR1 is MNHEY and CDR2 is SVGAGI in the germline V gene. J lost 0 bases, V lost 4 bases, and 4 bases had no gene match. CDR3 sequence: CASSLGLAGGPSTDTQYF. The CDR3 DNA reads as TGTGCCAGCAGTTTGGGACTAGCGGGAGGGCCAAGCACAGATACGCAGTATTTT.

This clonotype was detected a few times. The genes are TRBV5-1 and TRBJ2-1; 7 bases align to TRBD1. The germline CDR1 and CDR2 sequences are SGHRS and YFSETQ. V shed 2 bases and J 2 bases; nucleotides not matched to a gene: 4. The length of the CDR3 is 15 residues. CDR3 sequence reads: CASSFETGTYNEQFF. For the CDR3, the DNA is TGCGCCAGCAGCTTCGAGACAGGGACCTACAATGAGCAGTTCTTC. Variable domain in full (rest from reference TRBV5-1 and TRBJ2-1): KAGVTQTPRYLIKTRGQQVTLSCSPISGHRSVSWYQQTPGQGLQFLFEYFSETQRNKGNFPGRFSGRQFSNSRSEMNVSTLELGDSALYLCASSFETGTYNEQFFGPGTRLTVL.

This clonotype was detected ten times or more. The genes are TRBV29-1 and TRBJ2-1; TRBD2 agrees at 10 bases. V shed 1 base and J 9 bases; nucleotides not matched to a gene: 6. The CDR3 consists of 14 residues. CDR1 and CDR2 (germline): SQVTM, ANQGSEA. In DNA form, the CDR3 reads TGCAGCGTTGAAGGGGGACTAGCGTGGTCTGAGCAGTTCTTC. Its protein is CSVEGGLAWSEQFF.

This clonotype was observed a few times. This chain uses TRBV5-1 with TRBJ2-2, with TRBD2 matching 13 bases. The V and J ends lost 5 bases and 6 bases, in that order; junction bases with no gene match: 7. CDR1 SGHRS and CDR2 YFSETQ come from the germline V gene. The CDR3 runs 16 residues. The CDR3 sequence: CASRRYGTSGAGELFF. The CDR3 bases are TGCGCCAGCAGACGCTACGGGACTAGCGGGGCCGGGGAGCTGTTTTTT.

Only a few counts were recorded for this clonotype. The rearrangement links TRBV9 to TRBJ2-3; 10 bases align to TRBD1. Trimming at V came to 4 bases and at J to 4 bases, leaving 3 bases not matched to a gene. Germline assignment: CDR1 SGDLS and CDR2 YYNGEE. This CDR3 comprises 14 residues. CDR3 sequence (DNA): TGTGCCAGCAGCTCAGGACAGGGGGCAGATACGCAGTATTTT. Amino acid sequence: CASSSGQGADTQYF.

There are a few counts of this clonotype. This chain uses TRBV7-8 with TRBJ2-3; D is ambiguous. The CDR3 has 16 amino acids. CDR1 and CDR2 from the germline V gene are SGHVS and FQNEAQ. Deletions cut 2 bases from V and 2 bases from J, with 14 bases between. The CDR3 bases are TGTGCCAGCAGCTTACGTATAGTAGGGCCCACAGATACGCAGTATTTT. This translates into CASSLRIVGPTDTQYF.

With regard to this clonotype: The limits of the CDR3 on the DNA are not certain, so only TCRdb's listed CDR3 is given. The rearrangement links TRBV28 to TRBJ2-2; TRBD1 reflects the table's D call only, with no check against the DNA. The CDR3 has 18 amino acids, counting both end residues. Per germline, CDR1 MDHEN and CDR2 SYDVKM. The CDR3 reads CASSLFGDISNTGELFFF.

This clonotype was observed a handful of times. CDR3 sequence (DNA): TGTGCCACCTCCCGGGAAGATACGCAGTATTTT. Its protein product is CATSREDTQYF. The chain carries TRBV27 and TRBJ2-3; D may be TRBD2 (5 bases). This CDR3 is built from 11 residues. With 10 bases removed from V and 5 bases from J, the gap between germline ends came to 10 bases. Germline CDR1 reads MNHEY; CDR2 reads SMNVEV (reference sequence).

In its sample, this clonotype was seen a few times. In DNA, the CDR3 is TGTGCCAGTAGTATAGCTAGCGGGAGTGCCGGGGAGCTGTTTTTT. Amino acid sequence: CASSIASGSAGELFF. The chain is built from TRBV19 and TRBJ2-2, with TRBD2 matching over 10 bases. The germline CDR1 and CDR2 sequences are LNHDA and SQIVND (reference sequence). V lost 1 base and J lost 6; bases outside the gene matches: 2. The CDR3 is made up of 15 amino acids.

This chain links TRBV19 with TRBJ2-1; TRBD2 is a possible D gene (5 bases). Trimming cost V 9 bases and J 4 bases, with 16 bases left between them. This CDR3 has 14 residues. Germline assignment: CDR1 LNHDA and CDR2 SQIVND (reference sequence). CDR3 residues: CASQTGLSYNEQFF. CDR3 sequence (DNA): TGTGCCAGCCAAACCGGACTGAGTTACAATGAGCAGTTCTTC.

This clonotype was detected a few times. The chain carries TRBV6-1 and TRBJ2-1; D is uncertain. CDR3 length: 15 residues. V gave up 7 bases and J gave up 1 base, with 14 bases separating them. Germline V gene data show CDR1 as MNHNS and CDR2 as SASEGT. CDR3 residues: CASKESPFSYNEQFF. The CDR3 DNA follows: TGTGCCAGCAAAGAGTCTCCATTTTCCTACAATGAGCAGTTCTTC.

This clonotype was found a few times. CDR3 nucleotide sequence: TGTGCCAGCAGCTCGTACAGGGTTACCTCTGGAAACACCATATATTTT. Protein: CASSSYRVTSGNTIYF. This rearrangement joins TRBV5-6 to TRBJ1-3, with TRBD1 as a possible D gene (6 bases). Germline CDR1 reads SGHDT; CDR2 reads YYEEEE. V lost 3 bases, J lost 0 bases, and 13 bases lay in between. The CDR3 loop spans 16 amino acids.

The chain couples TRBV5-1 to TRBJ2-7, with D possibly called TRBD1 or TRBD2 (6 bases each). The germline CDR1 and CDR2 sequences are SGHRS and YFSETQ. Trimming left V 0 bases short and J 5 bases short, with 15 bases between. CDR3 length: 15 amino acids. The CDR3 spells CASSLEGGWFDEQYF. The CDR3 coding sequence is TGCGCCAGCAGCTTGGAGGGGGGATGGTTTGACGAGCAGTACTTC.